This T cell receptor (beta chain) was captured by sequencing in a study of blood T cell repertoires in COVID-19. Trimming pared 3 bases from V and 5 bases from J, leaving 10 bases between. The CDR3 is made up of 14 amino acids. The germline V gene has CDR1 KGHDR and CDR2 SFDVKD. Clones were sequenced by immunoSEQ multiplex PCR, and TCRdb holds only the in-frame ones, with some missing. The sample has roughly 100,000 clones; roughly four fifths are singletons. The sample taken for sequencing was peripheral blood. The sequence derives from a man between 35 and 55 years old with active or convalescent COVID-19. This chain joins TRBV24-1 and TRBJ2-1; D ambiguous. CDR3 residues: CATSDPGFNNEQFF. CDR3 coding DNA: TGTGCCACCAGTGATCCCGGGTTCAACAATGAGCAGTTCTTC.